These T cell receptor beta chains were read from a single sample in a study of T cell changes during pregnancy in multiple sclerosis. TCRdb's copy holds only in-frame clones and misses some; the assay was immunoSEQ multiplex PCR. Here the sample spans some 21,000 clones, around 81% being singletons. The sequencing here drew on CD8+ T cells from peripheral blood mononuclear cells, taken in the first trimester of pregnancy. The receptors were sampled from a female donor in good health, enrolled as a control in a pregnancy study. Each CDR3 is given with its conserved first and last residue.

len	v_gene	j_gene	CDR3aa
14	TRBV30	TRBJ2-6	CAWAYGAGANVLTF
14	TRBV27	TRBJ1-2	CASSLNPLGQGYTF
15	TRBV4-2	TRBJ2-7	CASSQGQGGSYEQYF
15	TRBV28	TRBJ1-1	CASSFGDRRNTEAFF
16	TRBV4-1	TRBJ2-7	CASSQERLAGHYEQYF
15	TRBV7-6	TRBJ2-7	CASSLEPLTGREQYF
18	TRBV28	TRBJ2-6	CASSLRLAGVTGANVPTF
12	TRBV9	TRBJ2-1	CASEGPYNEQFF
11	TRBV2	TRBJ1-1	CASPIRTGVFF
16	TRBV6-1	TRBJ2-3	CASSERAGGPTDTQYF
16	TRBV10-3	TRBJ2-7	CAITSPKPGGTYEQYF
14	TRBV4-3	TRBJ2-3	CASSQDSSLVHRYF
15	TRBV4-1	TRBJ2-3	CASSQAGLNTDTQYF
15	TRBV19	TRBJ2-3	CASSIDRGMPDTQYF
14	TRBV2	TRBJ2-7	CAILRDRISYEQYF
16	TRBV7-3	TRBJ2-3	CASSAGLAGGRDTQYF
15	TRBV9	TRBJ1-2	CASSSSGRGQGGYTF
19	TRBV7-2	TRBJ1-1	CASSLGFITGGRGGTEAFF
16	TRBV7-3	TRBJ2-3	CASSLTGTSGGSTQYF
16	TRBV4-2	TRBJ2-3	CASSQGLAGGTDTQYF
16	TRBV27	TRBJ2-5	CASSSGTSGFQETQYF
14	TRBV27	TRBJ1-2	CASSFTGGNYGYTF
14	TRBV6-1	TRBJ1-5	CAAEDETGSGPQHF
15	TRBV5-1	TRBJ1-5	CASSLVSGSNQPQHF
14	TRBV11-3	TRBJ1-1	CASSSRQGDTEAFF
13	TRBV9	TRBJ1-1	CASSAGQGTEAFF
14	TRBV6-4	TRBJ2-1	CASSDSQGSDEQFF
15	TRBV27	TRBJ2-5	CASRPPTGLQETQYF
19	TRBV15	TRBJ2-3	CATSRDLGLASPVTDTQYF
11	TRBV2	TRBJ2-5	CANFNQETQYF
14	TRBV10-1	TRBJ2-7	CASSEAGGRAEQYF
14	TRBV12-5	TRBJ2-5	CASGLGGSQETQYF
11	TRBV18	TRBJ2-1	CASSRLYEQFF
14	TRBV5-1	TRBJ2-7	CASGPDRGLYEQYF
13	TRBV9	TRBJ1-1	CASSVGDSRSAFF